The 10 T cell receptor beta chains presented below share a single source sample, sequenced in a study of blood T cell repertoires in COVID-19. The protocol was immunoSEQ multiplex PCR, while the TCRdb copy is restricted to in-frame clones and leaves out a portion. The table shows tens of thousands of clones, with 65% to 85% occurring only once. Input material: peripheral blood. The receptors stem from a man in his forties or fifties with acute or convalescent COVID-19.

The gene calls are TRBV7-9 and TRBJ1-5, with D possibly TRBD1 on 5 matching bases. CDR3 length: 14 residues. The V gene lost 5 bases and the J gene lost 7 bases, with 15 bases spanning the gap. The germline CDR1 and CDR2 sequences are SEHNR and FQNEAQ (reference sequence). As DNA, the CDR3 is TGTGCCAGCAGCCGAGGCGTAGGGGCCCAGCCCCAGCATTTT. It yields the protein CASSRGVGAQPQHF.

The chain combines TRBV28 with TRBJ1-2; 7 nucleotides agree with TRBD1. Losses at the gene ends were 4 bases for V and 3 bases for J; bases not matched to a gene: 5. Germline V gene sequence: CDR1 MDHEN, CDR2 SYDVKM. The CDR3 length is 14 residues. As DNA, the CDR3 is TGTGCCAGCAGTTACCACAGGGGAGACTATGGCTACACCTTC. Amino acids: CASSYHRGDYGYTF.

The CDR3 is CSVVDRSPYEQYF. CDR3 DNA: TGCAGCGTTGTCGACAGATCCCCTTACGAGCAGTACTTC. The chain recombines TRBV29-1 with TRBJ2-7; a weak D match, TRBD1 (5 bases). There are 13 residues in the CDR3. V gave up 4 bases and J gave up 4 bases, with 14 bases separating them. In germline, CDR1 is SQVTM, CDR2 ANQGSEA.

The V and J genes are TRBV29-1 and TRBJ1-2; D is uncertain. CDR3 length: 9 residues. Trimming left V 7 bases short and J 5 bases short, with 5 bases between. Germline-derived CDR1 and CDR2 are SQVTM and ANQGSEA. The CDR3 sequence is CSDGYGYTF. The CDR3, as DNA: TGCAGCGACGGGTATGGCTACACCTTC. The entire variable domain, with the rest obtained from reference TRBV29-1 and TRBJ1-2, is as follows: SAVISQKPSRDICQRGTSLTIQCQVDSQVTMMFWYRQQPGQSLTLIATANQGSEATYESGFVIDKFPISRPNLTFSTLTVSNMSPEDSSIYLCSDGYGYTFGSGTRLTVV.

This clone was picked up one time. The chain couples TRBV27 to TRBJ1-5; unclear D gene. The CDR3 totals 13 residues. Between the trimmed V and J ends, which lost 0 bases and 6 bases, there was a span of 6 bases. Germline CDR1 and CDR2: MNHEY and SMNVEV (reference sequence). In DNA, the CDR3 is TGTGCCAGCAGTTTATCCTTTCGTCAGCCCCAGCATTTT. This codes for CASSLSFRQPQHF.

The rearrangement uses TRBV18 and TRBJ1-2, with TRBD1 as a possible D gene (6 bases). The CDR3 length is 16 residues. CDR1 is KGHSH and CDR2 is LQKENI in the germline V gene. Trimming pared 4 bases from V and 5 bases from J, leaving 20 bases between. This chain's CDR3 is CASSHTGLVRLYGYTF. The CDR3 DNA is TGTGCCAGCTCACATACAGGGTTGGTAAGGTTATATGGCTACACCTTC.

The chain employs TRBV6-6 and TRBJ2-2; maybe TRBD1 (6 bases). Germline V CDR1 and CDR2: MNHNY, SVGAGI (reference sequence). The CDR3 extends over 16 amino acids. V lost 1 base to trimming and J lost 5 bases, with 14 bases between them. The CDR3 protein is CASSYFVRGVTGELFF. The CDR3 DNA reads as TGTGCCAGCAGTTACTTTGTCAGGGGAGTTACCGGGGAGCTGTTTTTT.

This clone appeared a few times. The chain couples TRBV19 to TRBJ1-5; weak D call: TRBD1 (5 bases). The CDR3 extends over 16 amino acids. The V gene's germline CDR1 is LNHDA and CDR2 SQIVND (reference sequence). Between the trimmed V and J ends, which lost 3 bases and 0 bases, there was a span of 12 bases. CDR3 amino acids: CASSIVRGFSNQPQHF. The CDR3, as DNA: TGTGCCAGTAGTATTGTAAGGGGATTTAGCAATCAGCCCCAGCATTTT.

V is TRBV6-5 and J is TRBJ2-1; weak D call: TRBD1 (5 bases). The CDR3 contains 16 residues. V was trimmed by 2 bases and J by 9 bases, leaving 20 bases between them. Germline V gene sequence: CDR1 MNHEY, CDR2 SVGAGI. Written as DNA, the CDR3 is TGTGCCAGCAGTTACCGCCTCAGGGCTAAAGTCGGTGAGCAGTTCTTC. Its protein product is CASSYRLRAKVGEQFF.

V gene TRBV7-7 combines with J gene TRBJ2-5, with D possibly matching TRBD1 (6 bases). In germline, CDR1 is SSHAT, CDR2 FNYEAQ (reference sequence). V lost 5 bases and J lost 5, with 15 bases in between. This CDR3 contains 14 residues. This chain's CDR3 is CASSLTGSLETQYF. CDR3 bases: TGTGCCAGCAGCCTAACAGGGTCTTTGGAGACCCAGTACTTC.